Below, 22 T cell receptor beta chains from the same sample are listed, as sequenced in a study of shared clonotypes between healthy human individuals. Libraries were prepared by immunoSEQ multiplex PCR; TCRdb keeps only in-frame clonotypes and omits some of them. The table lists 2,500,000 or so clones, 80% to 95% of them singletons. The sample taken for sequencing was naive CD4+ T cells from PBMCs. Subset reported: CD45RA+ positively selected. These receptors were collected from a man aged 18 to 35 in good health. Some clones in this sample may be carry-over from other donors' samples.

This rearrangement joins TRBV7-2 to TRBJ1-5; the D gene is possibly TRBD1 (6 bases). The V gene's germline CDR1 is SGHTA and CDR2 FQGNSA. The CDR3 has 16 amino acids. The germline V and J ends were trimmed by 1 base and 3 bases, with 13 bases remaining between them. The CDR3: CASSLVGTGYNQPQHF. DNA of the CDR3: TGTGCCAGCAGCTTAGTTGGAACAGGGTACAATCAGCCCCAGCATTTT.

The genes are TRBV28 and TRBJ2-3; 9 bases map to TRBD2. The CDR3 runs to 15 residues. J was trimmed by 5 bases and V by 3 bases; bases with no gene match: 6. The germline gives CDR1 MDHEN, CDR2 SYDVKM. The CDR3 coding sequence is TGTGCCAGCAGTTTGCTGGGACTAGCATTAGATACGCAGTATTTT. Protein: CASSLLGLALDTQYF. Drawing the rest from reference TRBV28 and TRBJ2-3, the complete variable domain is DVKVTQSSRYLVKRTGEKVFLECVQDMDHENMFWYRQDPGLGLRLIYFSYDVKMKEKGDIPEGYSVSREKKERFSLILESASTNQTSMYLCASSLLGLALDTQYFGPGTRLTVL.

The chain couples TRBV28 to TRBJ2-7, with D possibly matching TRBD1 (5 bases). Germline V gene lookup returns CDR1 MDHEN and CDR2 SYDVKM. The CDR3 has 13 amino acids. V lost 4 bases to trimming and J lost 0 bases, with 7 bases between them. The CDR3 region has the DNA TGTGCCAGCAGTTCTCAGGGCTCCTACGAGCAGTACTTC. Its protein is CASSSQGSYEQYF.

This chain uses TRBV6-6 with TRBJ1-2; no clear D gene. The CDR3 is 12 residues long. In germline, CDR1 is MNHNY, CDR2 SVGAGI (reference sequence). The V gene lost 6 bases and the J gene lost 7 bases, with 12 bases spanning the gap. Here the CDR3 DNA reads TGTGCCAGCAGCCCGTATTCTCCTGGCTACACCTTC. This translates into CASSPYSPGYTF.

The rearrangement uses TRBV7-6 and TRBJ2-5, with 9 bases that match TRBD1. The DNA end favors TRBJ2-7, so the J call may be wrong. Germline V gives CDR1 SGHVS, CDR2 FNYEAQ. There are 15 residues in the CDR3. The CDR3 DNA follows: TGTGCCAGCAGCTCTCCCACGGGACAGGGCTACGAGCAGTACTTC. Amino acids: CASSSPTGQGYEQYF.

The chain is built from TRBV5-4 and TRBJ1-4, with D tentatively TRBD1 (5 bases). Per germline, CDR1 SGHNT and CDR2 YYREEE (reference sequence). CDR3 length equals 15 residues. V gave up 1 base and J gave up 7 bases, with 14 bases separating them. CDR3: CASSLSASQGEKLFF. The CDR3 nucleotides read TGTGCCAGCAGCTTGTCTGCCTCGCAGGGTGAAAAACTGTTTTTT.

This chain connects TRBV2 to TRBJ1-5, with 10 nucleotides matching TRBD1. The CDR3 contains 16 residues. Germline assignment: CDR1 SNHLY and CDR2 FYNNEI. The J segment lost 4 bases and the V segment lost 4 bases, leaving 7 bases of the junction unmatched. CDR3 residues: CASSAATGGWNQPQHF. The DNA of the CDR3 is TGTGCCAGCAGTGCCGCGACAGGGGGCTGGAATCAGCCCCAGCATTTT.

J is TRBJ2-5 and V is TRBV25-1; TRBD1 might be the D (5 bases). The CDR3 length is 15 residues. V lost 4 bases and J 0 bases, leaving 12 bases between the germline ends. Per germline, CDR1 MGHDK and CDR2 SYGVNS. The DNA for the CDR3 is TGTGCCAGCAGTGGACCCCCAGGGAACCAAGAGACCCAGTACTTC. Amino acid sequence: CASSGPPGNQETQYF.

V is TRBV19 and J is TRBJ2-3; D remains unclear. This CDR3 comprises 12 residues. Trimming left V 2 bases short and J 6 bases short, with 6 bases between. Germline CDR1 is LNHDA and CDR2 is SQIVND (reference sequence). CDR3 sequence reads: CASSIPWDTQYF. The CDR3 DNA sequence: TGTGCCAGTAGTATACCCTGGGATACGCAGTATTTT. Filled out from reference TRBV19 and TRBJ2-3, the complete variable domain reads DGGITQSPKYLFRKEGQNVTLSCEQNLNHDAMYWYRQDPGQGLRLIYYSQIVNDFQKGDIAEGYSVSREKKESFPLTVTSAQKNPTAFYLCASSIPWDTQYFGPGTRLTVL.

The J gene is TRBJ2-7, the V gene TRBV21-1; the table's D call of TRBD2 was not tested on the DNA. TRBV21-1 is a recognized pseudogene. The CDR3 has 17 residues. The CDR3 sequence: CASSKEEGRMSSYEQYF. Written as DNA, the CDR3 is TGTGCCAGCAGCAAGGAGGAGGGCAGAATGAGCTCCTACGAGCAGTACTTC.

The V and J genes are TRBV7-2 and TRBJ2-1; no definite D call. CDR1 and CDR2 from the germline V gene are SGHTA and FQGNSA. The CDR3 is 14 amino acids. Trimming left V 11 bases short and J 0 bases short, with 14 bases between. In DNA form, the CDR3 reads TGTGCCTCCTCATCGGTGAGCTCCTACAATGAGCAGTTCTTC. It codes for CASSSVSSYNEQFF.

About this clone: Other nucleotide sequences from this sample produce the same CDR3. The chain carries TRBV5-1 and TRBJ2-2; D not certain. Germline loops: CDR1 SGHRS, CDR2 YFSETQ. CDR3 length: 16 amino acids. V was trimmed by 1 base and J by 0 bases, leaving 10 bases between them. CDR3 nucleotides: TGCGCCAGCAGCTTGAAAGGCTCTCCGAACACCGGGGAGCTGTTTTTT. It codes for CASSLKGSPNTGELFF. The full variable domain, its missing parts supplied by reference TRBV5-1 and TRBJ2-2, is KAGVTQTPRYLIKTRGQQVTLSCSPISGHRSVSWYQQTPGQGLQFLFEYFSETQRNKGNFPGRFSGRQFSNSRSEMNVSTLELGDSALYLCASSLKGSPNTGELFFGEGSRLTVL.

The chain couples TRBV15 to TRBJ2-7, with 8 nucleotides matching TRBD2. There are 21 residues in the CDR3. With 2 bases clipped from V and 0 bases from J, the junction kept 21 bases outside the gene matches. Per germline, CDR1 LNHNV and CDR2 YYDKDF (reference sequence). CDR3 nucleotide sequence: TGTGCCACCAGCAGAACATTCGGTGTGGGCGGGAGGACTCTTAGCTCCTACGAGCAGTACTTC. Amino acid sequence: CATSRTFGVGGRTLSSYEQYF.

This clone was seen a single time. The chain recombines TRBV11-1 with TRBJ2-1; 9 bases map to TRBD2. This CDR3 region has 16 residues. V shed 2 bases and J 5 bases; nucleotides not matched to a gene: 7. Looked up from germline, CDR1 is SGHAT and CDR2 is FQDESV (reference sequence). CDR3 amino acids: CASSLLRLAGNNEQFF. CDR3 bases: TGTGCCAGCAGCTTATTACGGCTAGCGGGAAACAATGAGCAGTTCTTC.

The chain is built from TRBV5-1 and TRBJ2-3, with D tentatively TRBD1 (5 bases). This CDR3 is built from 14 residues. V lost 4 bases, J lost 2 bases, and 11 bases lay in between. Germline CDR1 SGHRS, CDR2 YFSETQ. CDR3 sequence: CASSLRQITDTQYF. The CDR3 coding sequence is TGCGCCAGCAGCCTAAGACAGATCACAGATACGCAGTATTTT.

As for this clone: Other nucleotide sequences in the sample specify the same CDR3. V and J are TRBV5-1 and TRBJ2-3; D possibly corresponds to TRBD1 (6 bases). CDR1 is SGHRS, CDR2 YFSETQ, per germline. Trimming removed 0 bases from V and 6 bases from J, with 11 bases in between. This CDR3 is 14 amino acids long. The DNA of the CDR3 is TGCGCCAGCAGCTTGGTTCAGGGGACCGATACGCAGTATTTT. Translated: CASSLVQGTDTQYF.

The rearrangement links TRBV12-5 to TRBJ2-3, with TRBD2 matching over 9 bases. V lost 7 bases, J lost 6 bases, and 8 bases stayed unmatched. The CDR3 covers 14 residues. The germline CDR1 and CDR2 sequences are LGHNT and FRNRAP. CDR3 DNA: TGTGCTAGTGCCATTAGCGGGAGCTATGATACGCAGTATTTT. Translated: CASAISGSYDTQYF.

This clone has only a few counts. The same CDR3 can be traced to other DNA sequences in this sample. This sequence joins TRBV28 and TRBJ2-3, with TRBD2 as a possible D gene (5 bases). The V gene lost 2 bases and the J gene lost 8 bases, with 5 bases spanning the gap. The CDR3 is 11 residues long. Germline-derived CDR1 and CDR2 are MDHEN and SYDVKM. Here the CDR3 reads CASSLEGTQYF. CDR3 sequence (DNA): TGTGCCAGCAGTTTAGAGGGTACGCAGTATTTT.

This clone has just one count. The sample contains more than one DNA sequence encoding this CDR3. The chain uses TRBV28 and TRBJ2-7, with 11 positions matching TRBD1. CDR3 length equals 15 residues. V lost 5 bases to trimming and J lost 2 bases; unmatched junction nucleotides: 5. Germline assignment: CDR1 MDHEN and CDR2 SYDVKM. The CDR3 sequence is CASSIGGQGAYEQYF. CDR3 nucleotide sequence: TGTGCCAGCAGTATAGGGGGACAGGGGGCCTACGAGCAGTACTTC.

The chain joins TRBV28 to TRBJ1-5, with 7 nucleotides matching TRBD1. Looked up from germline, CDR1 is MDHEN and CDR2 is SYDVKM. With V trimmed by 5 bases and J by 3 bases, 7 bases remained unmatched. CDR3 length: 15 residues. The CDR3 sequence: CASSRRQGYNQPQHF. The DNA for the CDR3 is TGTGCCAGCAGTCGCAGACAGGGTTACAATCAGCCCCAGCATTTT.

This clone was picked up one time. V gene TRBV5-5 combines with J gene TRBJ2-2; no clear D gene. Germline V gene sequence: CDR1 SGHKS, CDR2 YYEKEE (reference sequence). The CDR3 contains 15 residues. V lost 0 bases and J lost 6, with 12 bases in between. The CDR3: CASSLGPGSAGELFF. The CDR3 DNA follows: TGTGCCAGCAGCTTGGGTCCGGGTTCGGCCGGGGAGCTGTTTTTT.

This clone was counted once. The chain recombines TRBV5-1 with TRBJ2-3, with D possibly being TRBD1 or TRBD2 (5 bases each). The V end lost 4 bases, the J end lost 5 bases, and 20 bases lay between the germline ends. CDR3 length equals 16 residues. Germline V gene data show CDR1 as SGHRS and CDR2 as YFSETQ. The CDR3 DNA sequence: TGCGCCAGCAGCCTTCTACGGGACGCATCGAAAGATACGCAGTATTTT. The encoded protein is CASSLLRDASKDTQYF.